A selection of T cell receptor beta chains follows, all from one sample in a study of post-analysis software for immune sequencing data. TCRdb fed the PCR reads into MiXCR, producing one record per CDR3 protein. The data hold 700,000 to 800,000 distinct CDR3 sequences, with 25% to 30% observed a single time. What was sequenced was blood. Receptors were obtained from a girl aged 10 to 17 with multiple sclerosis. Each CDR3 is given with its conserved first and last residue. The order of the fields is CDR3 length, V gene, clone size, CDR3 protein. Expanded clones are given a class, and other clones once, few, many or no size at all.

11,TRBV3-1,-,CASSHMGLWYF
14,TRBV20-1,few,CSAPGQGITDTQYF
17,TRBV7-2,-,CASSLGSPGRSHPKLFF
16,TRBV27,-,CANSPMGQGGGETQYF
15,TRBV20-1,-,CSVRTGGSGANVLTF
15,TRBV6-6,-,CASSYIRGLNEKLFF
11,TRBV29-1,-,CSVEEGGGQFF
14,TRBV9,-,CASSYGLAGAHQYF
15,TRBV10-3,-,CAIRSGTGSTDTQYF
15,TRBV28,-,CASSWVEPYSGGYTF
13,TRBV20-1,-,CSATGPSVGEQYF
13,TRBV11-3,few,CASSWSLGDTQYF
16,TRBV12-3/TRBV12-4,few,CASSFPVEFSPYEQYF
14,TRBV7-2,few,CASSPPGLGYEQYF
15,TRBV7-9,few,CASSQSASSYNEQFF
16,TRBV12-5,-,CASGSGGRAPTDTQYF
15,TRBV4-3,-,CASSQRPGLEAEQYF
13,TRBV29-1,-,CSVTIAGSHEQFF
15,TRBV20-1,-,CSARGSAGPNNEQFF
16,TRBV28,-,CASRPAGATSTDTQYF
13,TRBV6-6,few,CASNAGQDTEAFF
15,TRBV15,-,CATRGGQGRDTEAFF
15,TRBV7-9,few,CASSFTSGDKETQYF
15,TRBV20-1,-,CSARGLLPRTDTQYF
15,TRBV9,-,CASSVASGRGYEQYF
19,TRBV6-1,few,CASSQLRTIAGGLYNEQFF
11,TRBV6-5,-,CASRWYNEQFF
14,TRBV29-1,-,CSVPGQFSYNEQFF
13,TRBV5-5,-,CASSFSGLGGYTF
15,TRBV5-1,-,CASSLQTGISYEQYF
15,TRBV7-2,many,CASSPQTSGSDEQFF
16,TRBV20-1,few,CSARDNAGGFSYEQYF
14,TRBV28,-,CASSLTGNTGELFF
15,TRBV6-1,few,CASRATGSGANVLTF
13,TRBV20-1,-,CSAPELSTDTQYF
16,TRBV7-8,-,CASSPRVRGANYGYTF
12,TRBV29-1,-,CSVAIGSNKQFF
16,TRBV6-6,-,CASTYLLGMRSAEQFF
15,TRBV6-4,many,CASSATSGGADTQYF
12,TRBV15,-,CATSRGGVTQYF
15,TRBV4-1,few,CASSQLPGGPQPQHF
12,TRBV7-8,many,CASSLSFYEQYF
14,TRBV5-1,few,CASSERTAYNEQFF
14,TRBV6-5,-,CASRYSRPEGGYTF
12,TRBV10-3,-,CATQGDDEKRFF
13,TRBV5-1,-,CASDREMSVLHTF
14,TRBV18,once,CASSPERWNEKLFF
14,TRBV3-1,-,CASSQGVWNTEAFF
12,TRBV2,-,CASAKEGSIQYF
15,TRBV5-1,few,CASSLEGQGDTEAFF
15,TRBV2,-,CASSGTSGGRETQYF
14,TRBV27,-,CASSGDRRNEKLFF
15,TRBV15,-,CATSNPPVGVLGYTF
14,TRBV20-1,-,CSARDLGGADEQYF
13,TRBV12-3/TRBV12-4,few,CASSPRADLGQFF
18,TRBV2,few,CASSRLAGELIRTMTQYF
15,TRBV7-9,-,CASNLTGTGKGEQYF
12,TRBV18,many,CASSPSGQDKFF
15,TRBV4-1,-,CASSQGRGSNYGYTF